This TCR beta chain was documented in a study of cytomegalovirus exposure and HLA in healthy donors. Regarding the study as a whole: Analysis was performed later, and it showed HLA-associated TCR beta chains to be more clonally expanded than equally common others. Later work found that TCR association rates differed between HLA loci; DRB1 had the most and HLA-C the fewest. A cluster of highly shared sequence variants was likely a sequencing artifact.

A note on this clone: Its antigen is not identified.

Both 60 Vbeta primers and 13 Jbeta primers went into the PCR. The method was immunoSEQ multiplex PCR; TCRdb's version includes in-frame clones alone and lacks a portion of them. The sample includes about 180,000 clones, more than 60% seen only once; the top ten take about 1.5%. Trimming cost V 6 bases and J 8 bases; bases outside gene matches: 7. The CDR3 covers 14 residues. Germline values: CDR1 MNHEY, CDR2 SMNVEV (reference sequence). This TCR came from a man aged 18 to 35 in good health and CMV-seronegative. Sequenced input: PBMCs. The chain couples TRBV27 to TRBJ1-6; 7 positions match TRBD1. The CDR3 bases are TGTGCCAGCAGACTGACAGGGATAGATTCACCCCTCCACTTT. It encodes CASRLTGIDSPLHF.